This T cell receptor (beta chain) was recovered during a study of response to subunit inactivated influenza vaccine. Overall study results and limits: Only a handful of new T cells, the authors suggested, are recruited with each seasonal influenza vaccination.

The V gene's germline CDR1 is DFQATT and CDR2 SNEGSKA (reference sequence). Between the trimmed V and J ends, which lost 3 bases and 7 bases, there was a span of 10 bases. The CDR3 consists of 12 residues. Turning to this clonotype: Its specificity is unknown.

TCRdb fed the RT-PCR reads into MiXCR, producing one record per CDR3 protein. The table lists a few hundred thousand distinct CDR3 sequences, about 14% of them singletons. Sequencing was performed on PBMCs from blood, taken less than 13 days after vaccination. This chain joins TRBV20-1 and TRBJ1-5, with no clear D. This sequence originates from a man in his fifties or sixties who received an inactivated influenza vaccine. CDR3 amino acids: CSARNNIQPQHF. CDR3 nucleotide sequence: TGCAGTGCTAGGAACAATATCCAGCCCCAGCATTTT.